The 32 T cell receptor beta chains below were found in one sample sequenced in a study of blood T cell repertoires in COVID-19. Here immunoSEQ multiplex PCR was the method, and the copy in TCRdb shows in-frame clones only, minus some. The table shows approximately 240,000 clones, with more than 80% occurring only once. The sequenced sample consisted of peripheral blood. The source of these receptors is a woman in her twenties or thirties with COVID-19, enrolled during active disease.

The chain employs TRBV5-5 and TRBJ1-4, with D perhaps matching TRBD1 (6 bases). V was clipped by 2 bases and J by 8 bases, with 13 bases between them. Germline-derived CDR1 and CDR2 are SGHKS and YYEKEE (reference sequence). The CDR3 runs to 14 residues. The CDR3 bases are TGTGCCAGCAGCTTTTCCCGGACAGAAGAAAAACTGTTTTTT. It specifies CASSFSRTEEKLFF. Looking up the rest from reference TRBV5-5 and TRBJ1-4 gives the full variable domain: DAGVTQSPTHLIKTRGQQVTLRCSPISGHKSVSWYQQVLGQGPQFIFQYYEKEERGRGNFPDRFSARQFPNYSSELNVNALLLGDSALYLCASSFSRTEEKLFFGSGTQLSVL.

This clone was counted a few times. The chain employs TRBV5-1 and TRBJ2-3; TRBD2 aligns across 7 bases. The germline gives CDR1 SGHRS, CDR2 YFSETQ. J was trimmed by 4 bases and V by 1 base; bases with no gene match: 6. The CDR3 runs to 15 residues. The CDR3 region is CASSLYGGGADTQYF. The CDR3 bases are TGCGCCAGCAGCTTGTACGGCGGGGGAGCAGATACGCAGTATTTT.

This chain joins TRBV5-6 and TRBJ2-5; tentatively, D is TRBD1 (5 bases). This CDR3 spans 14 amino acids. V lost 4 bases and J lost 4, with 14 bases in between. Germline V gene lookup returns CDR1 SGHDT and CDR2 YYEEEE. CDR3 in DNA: TGTGCCAGCAGCCTCTACGACAGCAGAGAGACCCAGTACTTC. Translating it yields CASSLYDSRETQYF.

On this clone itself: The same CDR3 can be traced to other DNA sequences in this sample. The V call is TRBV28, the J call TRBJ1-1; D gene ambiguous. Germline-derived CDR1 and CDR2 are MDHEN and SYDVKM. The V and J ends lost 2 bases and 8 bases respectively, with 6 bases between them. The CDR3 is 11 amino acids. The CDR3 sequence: CASSLGREAFF. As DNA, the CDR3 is TGTGCCAGCAGTTTAGGCAGGGAAGCTTTCTTT.

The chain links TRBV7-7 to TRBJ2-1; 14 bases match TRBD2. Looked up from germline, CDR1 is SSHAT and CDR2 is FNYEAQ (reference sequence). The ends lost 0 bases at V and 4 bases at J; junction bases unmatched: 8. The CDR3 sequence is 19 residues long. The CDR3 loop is CASSLATSGRANSYNEQFF. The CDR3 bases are TGTGCCAGCAGCTTAGCGACTAGCGGGAGGGCCAATAGTTACAATGAGCAGTTCTTC.

CDR3 residues: CASTIGAALYGYTF. DNA of the CDR3: TGTGCCAGCACAATAGGGGCGGCCCTTTATGGCTACACCTTC. The chain joins TRBV5-6 to TRBJ1-2; D is perhaps TRBD1 (5 bases). Trimming left V 6 bases short and J 5 bases short, with 17 bases between. The CDR3 length is 14 residues. Germline CDR1 reads SGHDT; CDR2 reads YYEEEE.

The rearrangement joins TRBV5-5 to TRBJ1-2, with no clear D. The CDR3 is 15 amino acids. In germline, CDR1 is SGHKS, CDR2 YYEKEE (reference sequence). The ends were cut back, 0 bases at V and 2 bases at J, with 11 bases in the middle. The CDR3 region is CASSLAGIGNYGYTF. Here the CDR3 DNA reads TGTGCCAGCAGCTTGGCGGGGATTGGGAACTATGGCTACACCTTC.

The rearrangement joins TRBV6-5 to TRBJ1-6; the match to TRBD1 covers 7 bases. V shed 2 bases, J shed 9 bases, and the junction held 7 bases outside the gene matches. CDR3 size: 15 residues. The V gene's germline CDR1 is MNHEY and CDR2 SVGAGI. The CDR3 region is CASSYRGPAGSPLHF. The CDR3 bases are TGTGCCAGCAGTTACAGGGGGCCAGCGGGTTCACCCCTCCACTTT.

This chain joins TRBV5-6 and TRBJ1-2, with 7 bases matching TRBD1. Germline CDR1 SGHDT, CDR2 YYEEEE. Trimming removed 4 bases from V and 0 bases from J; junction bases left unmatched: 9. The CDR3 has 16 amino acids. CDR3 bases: TGTGCCAGCAGCCGACGACAGGGCCGAGCTAACTATGGCTACACCTTC. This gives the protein CASSRRQGRANYGYTF.

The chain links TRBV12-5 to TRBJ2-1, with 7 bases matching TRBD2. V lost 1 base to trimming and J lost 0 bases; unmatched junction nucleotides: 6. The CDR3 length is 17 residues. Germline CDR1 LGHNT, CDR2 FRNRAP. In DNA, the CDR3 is TGTGCTAGTGGTTTGGAGCCCCTAGCGGACTCCTACAATGAGCAGTTCTTC. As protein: CASGLEPLADSYNEQFF.

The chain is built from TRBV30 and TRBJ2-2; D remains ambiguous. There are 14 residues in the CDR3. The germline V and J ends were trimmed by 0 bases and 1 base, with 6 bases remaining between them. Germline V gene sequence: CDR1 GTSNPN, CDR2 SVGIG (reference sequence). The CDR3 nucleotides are TGTGCCTGGAGTGTCGGAGTGAACACCGGGGAGCTGTTTTTT. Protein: CAWSVGVNTGELFF.

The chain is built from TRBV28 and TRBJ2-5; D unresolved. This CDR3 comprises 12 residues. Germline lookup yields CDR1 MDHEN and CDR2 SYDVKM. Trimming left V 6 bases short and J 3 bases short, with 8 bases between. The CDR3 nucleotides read TGTGCCAGCAGGGGCAGAAAAGAGACCCAGTACTTC. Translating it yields CASRGRKETQYF.

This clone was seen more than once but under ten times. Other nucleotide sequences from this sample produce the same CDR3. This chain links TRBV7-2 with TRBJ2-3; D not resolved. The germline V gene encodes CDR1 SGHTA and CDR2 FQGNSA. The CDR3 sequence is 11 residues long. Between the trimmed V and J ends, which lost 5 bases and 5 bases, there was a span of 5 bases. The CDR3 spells CASSPLDTQYF. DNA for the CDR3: TGTGCCAGCAGCCCCCTAGATACGCAGTATTTT.

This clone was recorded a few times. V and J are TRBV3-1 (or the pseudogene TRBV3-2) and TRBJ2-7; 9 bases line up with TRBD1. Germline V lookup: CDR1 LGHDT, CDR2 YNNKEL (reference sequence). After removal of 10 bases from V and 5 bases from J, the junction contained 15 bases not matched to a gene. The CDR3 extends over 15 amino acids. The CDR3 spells CATSLNRDRVHEQYF. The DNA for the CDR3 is TGTGCCACCTCGCTTAACCGGGACAGGGTCCACGAGCAGTACTTC.

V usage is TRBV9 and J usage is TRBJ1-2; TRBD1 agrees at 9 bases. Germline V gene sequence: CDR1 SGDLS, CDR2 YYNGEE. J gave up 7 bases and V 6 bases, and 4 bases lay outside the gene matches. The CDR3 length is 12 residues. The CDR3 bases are TGTGCCAGCATGGACAGGGGACGTGGCTACACCTTC. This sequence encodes CASMDRGRGYTF.

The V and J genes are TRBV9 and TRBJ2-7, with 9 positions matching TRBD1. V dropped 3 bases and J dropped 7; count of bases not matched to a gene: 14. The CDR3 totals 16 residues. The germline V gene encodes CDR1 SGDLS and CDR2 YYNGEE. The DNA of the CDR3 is TGTGCCAGCAGCGCGGGGACAGGGTGGCAAGCATGGGAGCAGTACTTC. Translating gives CASSAGTGWQAWEQYF.

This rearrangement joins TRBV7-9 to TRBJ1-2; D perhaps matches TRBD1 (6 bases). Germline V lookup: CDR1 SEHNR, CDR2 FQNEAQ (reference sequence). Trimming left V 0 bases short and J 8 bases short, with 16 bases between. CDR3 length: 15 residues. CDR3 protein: CASSLAVQGLGGYTF. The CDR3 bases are TGTGCCAGCAGCTTAGCGGTACAGGGCTTAGGCGGCTACACCTTC.

In nucleotides, the CDR3 is TGCAGCGTTACGGCGGGAGGGCGGAATACGCAGTATTTT. This translates into CSVTAGGRNTQYF. The V call is TRBV29-1, the J call TRBJ2-3, with 9 nucleotides matching TRBD2. Germline CDR1 SQVTM, CDR2 ANQGSEA. The CDR3 covers 13 residues. The V and J ends lost 5 bases and 7 bases, in that order; junction bases with no gene match: 7.

The CDR3 DNA sequence: TGTGCCAGCTCACCACCGGCGGTTCCACCCTACGAGCAGTACTTC. Translated, it gives CASSPPAVPPYEQYF. The V and J genes are TRBV18 and TRBJ2-7, with D uncertain. Germline V gene sequence: CDR1 KGHSH, CDR2 LQKENI. The V and J ends lost 0 bases and 2 bases respectively, with 11 bases between them. This CDR3 has 15 amino acids.

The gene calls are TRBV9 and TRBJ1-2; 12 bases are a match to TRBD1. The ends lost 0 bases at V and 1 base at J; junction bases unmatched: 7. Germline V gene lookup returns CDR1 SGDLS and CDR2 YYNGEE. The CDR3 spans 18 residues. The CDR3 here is CASSVDGTGGLLNYGYTF. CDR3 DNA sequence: TGTGCCAGCAGCGTAGACGGGACAGGGGGCCTTCTTAACTATGGCTACACCTTC.

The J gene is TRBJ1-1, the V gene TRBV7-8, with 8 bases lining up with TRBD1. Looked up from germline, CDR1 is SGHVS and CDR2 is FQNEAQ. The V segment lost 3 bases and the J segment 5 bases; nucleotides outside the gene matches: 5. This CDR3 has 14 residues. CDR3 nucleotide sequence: TGTGCCAGCAGCTTGCTTACAGGGGGGACTGAAGCTTTCTTT. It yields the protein CASSLLTGGTEAFF.

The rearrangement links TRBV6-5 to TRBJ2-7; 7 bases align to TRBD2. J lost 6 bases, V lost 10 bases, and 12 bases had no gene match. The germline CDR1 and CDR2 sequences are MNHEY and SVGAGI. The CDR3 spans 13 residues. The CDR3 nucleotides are TGTGCCACTACTGGGGCGCGGGGGTTCGAGCAGTACTTC. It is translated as CATTGARGFEQYF.

For the CDR3, the DNA is TGTGCCAGCAACGACCCAACTAGCGGGAGGGCCTCAGAGACCCAGTACTTC. This sequence encodes CASNDPTSGRASETQYF. V usage is TRBV7-9 and J usage is TRBJ2-5; 13 bases align to TRBD2. This CDR3 contains 17 residues. V dropped 7 bases and J dropped 4; count of bases not matched to a gene: 12. The germline V gene has CDR1 SEHNR and CDR2 FQNEAQ (reference sequence).

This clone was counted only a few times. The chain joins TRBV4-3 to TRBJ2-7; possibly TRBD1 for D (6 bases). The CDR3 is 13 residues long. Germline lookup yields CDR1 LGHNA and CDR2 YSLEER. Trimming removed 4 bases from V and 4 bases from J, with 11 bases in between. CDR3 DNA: TGCGCCAGCAGCCTGGAACAGGGTTACGAGCAGTACTTC. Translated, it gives CASSLEQGYEQYF.

CDR3 region: CASSVTSGGLTGELFF. In DNA form, the CDR3 reads TGTGCCAGCAGCGTAACTAGCGGGGGGCTCACCGGGGAGCTGTTTTTT. This sequence joins TRBV9 and TRBJ2-2; TRBD2 matches at 12 bases. Germline V CDR1 and CDR2: SGDLS, YYNGEE. CDR3 length: 16 amino acids. V lost 1 base to trimming and J lost 4 bases; unmatched junction nucleotides: 2. Based on the CDR3 plus reference TRBV9 and TRBJ2-2, the full variable domain is DSGVTQTPKHLITATGQRVTLRCSPRSGDLSVYWYQQSLDQGLQFLIQYYNGEERAKGNILERFSAQQFPDLHSELNLSSLELGDSALYFCASSVTSGGLTGELFFGEGSRLTVL.

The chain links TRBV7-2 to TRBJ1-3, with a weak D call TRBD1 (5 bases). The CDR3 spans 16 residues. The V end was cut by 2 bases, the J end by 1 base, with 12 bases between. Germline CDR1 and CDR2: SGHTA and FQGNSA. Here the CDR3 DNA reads TGTGCCAGCAGCTTACTAACAGGTTCTTCTGGAAACACCATATATTTT. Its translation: CASSLLTGSSGNTIYF.

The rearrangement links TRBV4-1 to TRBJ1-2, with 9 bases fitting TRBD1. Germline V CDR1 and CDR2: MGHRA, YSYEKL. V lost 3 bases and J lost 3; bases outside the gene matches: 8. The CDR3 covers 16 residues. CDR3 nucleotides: TGCGCCAGCAGCCACCTCCCGGGACAGGGCCACTATGGCTACACCTTC. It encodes CASSHLPGQGHYGYTF.

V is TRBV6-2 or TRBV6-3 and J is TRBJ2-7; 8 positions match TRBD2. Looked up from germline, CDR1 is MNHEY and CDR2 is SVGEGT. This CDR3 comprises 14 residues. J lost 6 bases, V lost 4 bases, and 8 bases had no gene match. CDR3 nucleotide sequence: TGTGCCAGCAGTTTGGCGGGAGGTGCTCTCGAGCAGTACTTC. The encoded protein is CASSLAGGALEQYF.

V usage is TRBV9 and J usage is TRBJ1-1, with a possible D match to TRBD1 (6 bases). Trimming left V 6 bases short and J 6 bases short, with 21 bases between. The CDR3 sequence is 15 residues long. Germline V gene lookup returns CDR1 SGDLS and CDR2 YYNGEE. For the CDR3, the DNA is TGTGCCAGCACTCAGGGGCCCGATTTCGGTCCTGAAGCTTTCTTT. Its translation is CASTQGPDFGPEAFF.

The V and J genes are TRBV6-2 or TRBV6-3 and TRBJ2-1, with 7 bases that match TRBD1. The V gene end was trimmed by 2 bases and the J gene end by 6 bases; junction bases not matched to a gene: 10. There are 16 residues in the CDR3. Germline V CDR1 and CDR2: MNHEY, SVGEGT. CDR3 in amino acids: CASSYPSAGGRNEQFF. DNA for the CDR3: TGTGCCAGCAGTTACCCATCGGCAGGGGGACGCAATGAGCAGTTCTTC.

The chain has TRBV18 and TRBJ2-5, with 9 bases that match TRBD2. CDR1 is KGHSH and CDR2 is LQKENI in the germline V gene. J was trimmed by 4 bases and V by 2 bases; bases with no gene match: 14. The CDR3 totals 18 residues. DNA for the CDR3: TGTGCCAGCTCACCAAACATTGGTAGCGGGAGACGGAGAGAGACCCAGTACTTC. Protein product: CASSPNIGSGRRRETQYF.

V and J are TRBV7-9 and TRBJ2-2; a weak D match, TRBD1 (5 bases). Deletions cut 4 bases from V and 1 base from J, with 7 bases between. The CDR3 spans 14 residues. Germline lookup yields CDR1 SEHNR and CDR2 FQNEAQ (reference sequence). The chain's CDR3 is CASSSTGNTGELFF. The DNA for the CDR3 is TGTGCCAGCAGCTCTACAGGGAACACCGGGGAGCTGTTTTTT.